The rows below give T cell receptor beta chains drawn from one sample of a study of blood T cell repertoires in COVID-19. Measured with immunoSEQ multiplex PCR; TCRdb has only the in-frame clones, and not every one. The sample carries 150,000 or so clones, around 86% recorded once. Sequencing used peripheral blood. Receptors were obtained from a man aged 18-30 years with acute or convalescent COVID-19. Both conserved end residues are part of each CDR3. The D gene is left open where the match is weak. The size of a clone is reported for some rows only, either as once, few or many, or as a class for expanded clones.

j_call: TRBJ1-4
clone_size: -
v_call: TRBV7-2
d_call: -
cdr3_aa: CASSFGGGPSTNEKLFF
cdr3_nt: TGTGCCAGCAGCTTCGGGGGGGGGCCTTCAACTAATGAAAAACTGTTTTTT

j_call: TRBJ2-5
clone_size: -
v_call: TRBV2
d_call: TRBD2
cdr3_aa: CASSEQRGGQETQYF
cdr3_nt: TGTGCCAGCAGTGAACAGCGGGGGGGCCAAGAGACCCAGTACTTC

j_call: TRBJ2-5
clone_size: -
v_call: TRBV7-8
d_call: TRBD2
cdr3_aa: CASSRTQTSGETQYF
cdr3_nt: TGTGCCAGCAGCAGAACGCAGACTAGCGGGGAGACCCAGTACTTC

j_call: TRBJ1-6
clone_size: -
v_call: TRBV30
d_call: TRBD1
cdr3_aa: CAWSATGVRNSPLHF
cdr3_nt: TGTGCCTGGAGTGCGACAGGGGTAAGGAATTCACCCCTCCACTTT

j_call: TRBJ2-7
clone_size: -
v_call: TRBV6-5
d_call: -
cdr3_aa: CASSYSREYEQYF
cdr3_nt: TGTGCCAGCAGTTACTCGCGTGAATACGAGCAGTACTTC

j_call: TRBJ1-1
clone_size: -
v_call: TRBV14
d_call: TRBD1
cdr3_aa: CASSLRGTEAFF
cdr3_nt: TGTGCCAGCAGCCTCAGGGGGACTGAAGCTTTCTTT

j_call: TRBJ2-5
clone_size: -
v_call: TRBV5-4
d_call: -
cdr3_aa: CASSLGRRQETQYF
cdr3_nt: TGTGCCAGCAGCTTGGGTAGGAGACAAGAGACCCAGTACTTC

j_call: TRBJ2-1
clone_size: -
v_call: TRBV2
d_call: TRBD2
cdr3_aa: CASSEGVSWTSANEQFF
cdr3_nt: TGTGCCAGCAGTGAAGGGGTTTCTTGGACTAGCGCCAATGAGCAGTTCTTC

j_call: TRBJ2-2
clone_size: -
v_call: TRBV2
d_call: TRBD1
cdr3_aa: CASSDLGQTNTGELFF
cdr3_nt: TGTGCCAGCAGTGATTTGGGACAGACGAACACCGGGGAGCTGTTTTTT

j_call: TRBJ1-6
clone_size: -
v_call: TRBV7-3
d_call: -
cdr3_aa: CASSLGGDGGSPLHF
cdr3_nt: TGTGCCAGCAGCTTAGGCGGGGATGGCGGTTCACCCCTCCACTTT

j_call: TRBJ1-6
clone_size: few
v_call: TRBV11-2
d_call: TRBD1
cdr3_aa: CASSQSRGRGVYNSPLHF
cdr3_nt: TGTGCCAGCAGCCAGAGTCGCGGCAGGGGGGTATATAATTCACCCCTCCACTTT

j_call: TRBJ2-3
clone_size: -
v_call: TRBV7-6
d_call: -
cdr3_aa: CASSLWGDSSTDTQYF
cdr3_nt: TGTGCCAGCAGCTTATGGGGCGATTCTAGCACAGATACGCAGTATTTT

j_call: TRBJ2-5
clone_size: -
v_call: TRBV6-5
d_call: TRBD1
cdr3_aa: CASSLDRGRETQYF
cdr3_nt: TGTGCCAGCAGCCTAGACAGGGGTAGGGAGACCCAGTACTTC

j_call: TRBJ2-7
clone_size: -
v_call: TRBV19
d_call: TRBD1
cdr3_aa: CASSIGQGFAYEQYF
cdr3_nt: TGTGCCAGTAGTATAGGACAGGGGTTCGCCTACGAGCAGTACTTC

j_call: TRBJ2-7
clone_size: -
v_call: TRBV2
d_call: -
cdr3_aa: CASKERSSYEQYF
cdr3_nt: TGTGCCAGCAAAGAGAGGAGCTCCTACGAGCAGTACTTC

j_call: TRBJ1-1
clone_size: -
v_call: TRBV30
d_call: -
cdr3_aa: CAWSVLTGNTEAFF
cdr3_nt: TGTGCCTGGAGTGTACTAACCGGGAACACTGAAGCTTTCTTT

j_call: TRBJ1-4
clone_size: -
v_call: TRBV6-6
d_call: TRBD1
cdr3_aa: CASSNGNTGVGEKLFF
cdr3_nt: TGTGCCAGCAGCAACGGAAATACAGGGGTGGGTGAAAAACTGTTTTTT

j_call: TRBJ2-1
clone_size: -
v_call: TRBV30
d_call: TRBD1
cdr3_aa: CAWSEGQGFNEQFF
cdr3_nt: TGTGCCTGGAGTGAGGGACAGGGGTTCAATGAGCAGTTCTTC

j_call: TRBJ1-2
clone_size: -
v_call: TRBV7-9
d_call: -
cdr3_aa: CASSLEGGQLLYGYTF
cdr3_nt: TGTGCCAGCAGCTTAGAAGGCGGACAGCTTTTATATGGCTACACCTTC

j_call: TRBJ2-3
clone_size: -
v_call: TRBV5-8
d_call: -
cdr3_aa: CASSLETRPTDTQYF
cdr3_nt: TGTGCCAGCAGCTTGGAGACTAGGCCCACAGATACGCAGTATTTT

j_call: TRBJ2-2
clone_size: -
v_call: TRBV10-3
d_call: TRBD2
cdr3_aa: CAISESSGGTLSGELFF
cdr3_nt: TGTGCCATCAGTGAGTCTAGCGGGGGTACTTTATCCGGGGAGCTGTTTTTT

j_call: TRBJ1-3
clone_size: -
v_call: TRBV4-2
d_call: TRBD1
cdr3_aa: CASSPQTGGSGNTIYF
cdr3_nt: TGTGCCAGCAGCCCTCAGACAGGGGGCTCTGGAAACACCATATATTTT

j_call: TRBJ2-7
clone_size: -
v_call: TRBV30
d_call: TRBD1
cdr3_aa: CAWSVGTGYEQYF
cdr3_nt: TGTGCCTGGAGTGTGGGGACAGGGTACGAGCAGTACTTC

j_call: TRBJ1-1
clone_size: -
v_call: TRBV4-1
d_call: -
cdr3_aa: CASSRGTEAFF
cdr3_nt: TGCGCCAGCAGCCGAGGGACTGAAGCTTTCTTT

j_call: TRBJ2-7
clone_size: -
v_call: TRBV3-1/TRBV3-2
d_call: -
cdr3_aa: CASSQTETYEQYF
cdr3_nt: TGTGCCAGCAGCCAAACGGAGACCTACGAGCAGTACTTC

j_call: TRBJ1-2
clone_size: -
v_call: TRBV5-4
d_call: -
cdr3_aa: CASSIEDRGGYTF
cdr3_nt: TGTGCCAGCAGTATTGAGGACAGAGGTGGCTACACCTTC

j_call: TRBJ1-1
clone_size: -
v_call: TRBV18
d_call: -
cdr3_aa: CASSPPGVRVTEAFF
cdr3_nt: TGTGCCAGCTCACCTCCGGGGGTGAGGGTCACTGAAGCTTTCTTT